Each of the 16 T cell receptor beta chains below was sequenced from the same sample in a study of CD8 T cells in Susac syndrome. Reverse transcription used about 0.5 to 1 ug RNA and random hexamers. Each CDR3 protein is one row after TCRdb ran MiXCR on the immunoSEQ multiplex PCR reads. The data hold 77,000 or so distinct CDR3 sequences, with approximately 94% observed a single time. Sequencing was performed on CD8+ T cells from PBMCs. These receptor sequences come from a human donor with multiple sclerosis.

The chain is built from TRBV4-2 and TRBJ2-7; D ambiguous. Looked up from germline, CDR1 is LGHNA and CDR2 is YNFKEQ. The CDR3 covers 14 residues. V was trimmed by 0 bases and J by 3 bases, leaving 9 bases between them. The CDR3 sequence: CASSQEAVRYEQYF. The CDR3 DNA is TGTGCCAGCAGCCAAGAGGCAGTCCGCTACGAGCAGTACTTC.

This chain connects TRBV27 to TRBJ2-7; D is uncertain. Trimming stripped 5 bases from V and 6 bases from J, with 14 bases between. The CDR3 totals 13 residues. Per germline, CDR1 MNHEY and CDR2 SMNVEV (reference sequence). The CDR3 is CASSPNLVAEQYF. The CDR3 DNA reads TGTGCCAGCAGTCCAAACCTGGTAGCCGAGCAGTACTTC.

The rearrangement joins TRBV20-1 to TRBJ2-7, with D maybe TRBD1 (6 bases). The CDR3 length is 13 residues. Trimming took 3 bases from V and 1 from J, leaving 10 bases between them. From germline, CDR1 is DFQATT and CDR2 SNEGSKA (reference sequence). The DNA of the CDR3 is TGCAGTGCTAGCACAGGGATGTCCTACGAGCAGTACTTC. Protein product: CSASTGMSYEQYF.

CDR3 protein: CASSRRRGEVEKLFF. CDR3 DNA: TGCGCCAGCAGCCGTCGCAGGGGGGAGGTTGAAAAACTGTTTTTT. The V gene is TRBV5-1, the J gene TRBJ1-4; 7 bases line up with TRBD1. This CDR3 spans 15 amino acids. Trimming at V came to 4 bases and at J to 7 bases, leaving 10 bases not matched to a gene. CDR1 and CDR2 from the germline V gene are SGHRS and YFSETQ.

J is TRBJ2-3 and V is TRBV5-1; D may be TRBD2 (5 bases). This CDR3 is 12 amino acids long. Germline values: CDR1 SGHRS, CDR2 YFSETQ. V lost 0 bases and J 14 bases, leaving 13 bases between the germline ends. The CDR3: CASSLEEVVWYF. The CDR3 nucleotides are TGCGCCAGCAGCTTGGAGGAGGTGGTTTGGTATTTT.

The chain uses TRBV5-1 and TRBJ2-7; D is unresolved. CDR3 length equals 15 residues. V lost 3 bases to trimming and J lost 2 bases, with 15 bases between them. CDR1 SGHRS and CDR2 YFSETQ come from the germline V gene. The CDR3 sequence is CASSSYSTDPYEQYF. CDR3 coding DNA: TGCGCCAGCAGCTCCTACTCTACGGATCCCTACGAGCAGTACTTC.

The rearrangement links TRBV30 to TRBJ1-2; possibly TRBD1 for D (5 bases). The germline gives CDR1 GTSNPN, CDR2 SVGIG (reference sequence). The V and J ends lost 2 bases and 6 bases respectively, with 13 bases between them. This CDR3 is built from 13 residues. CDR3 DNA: TGTGCCTGGAGTATCCCAGGGTTGAATGGCTACACCTTC. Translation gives CAWSIPGLNGYTF.

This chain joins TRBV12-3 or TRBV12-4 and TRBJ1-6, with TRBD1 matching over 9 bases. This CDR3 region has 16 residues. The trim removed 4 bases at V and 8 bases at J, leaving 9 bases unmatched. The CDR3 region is CASSSGTGMFHSPLHF. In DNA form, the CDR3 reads TGTGCCAGCAGTTCCGGGACAGGGATGTTCCATTCACCCCTCCACTTT.

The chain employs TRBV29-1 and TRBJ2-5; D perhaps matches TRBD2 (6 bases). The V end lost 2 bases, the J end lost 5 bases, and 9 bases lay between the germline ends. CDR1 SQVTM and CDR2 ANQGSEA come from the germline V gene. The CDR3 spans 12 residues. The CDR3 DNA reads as TGCAGCGTTGAATGGAGGGAGGAGACCCAGTACTTC. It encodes CSVEWREETQYF.

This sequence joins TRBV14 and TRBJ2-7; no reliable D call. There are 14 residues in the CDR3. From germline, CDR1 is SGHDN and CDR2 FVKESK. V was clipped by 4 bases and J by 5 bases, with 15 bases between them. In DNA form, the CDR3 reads TGTGCCAGCAGCCCAGCCACTCTCTACCACGAGCAGTACTTC. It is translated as CASSPATLYHEQYF. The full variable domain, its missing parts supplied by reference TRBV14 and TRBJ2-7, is EAGVTQFPSHSVIEKGQTVTLRCDPISGHDNLYWYRRVMGKEIKFLLHFVKESKQDESGMPNNRFLAERTGGTYSTLKVQPAELEDSGVYFCASSPATLYHEQYFGPGTRLTVT.

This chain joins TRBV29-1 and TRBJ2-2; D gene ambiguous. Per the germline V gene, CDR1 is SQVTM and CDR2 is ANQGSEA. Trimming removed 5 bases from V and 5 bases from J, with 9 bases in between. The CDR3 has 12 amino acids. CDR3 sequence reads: CSVTRSTGELFF. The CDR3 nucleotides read TGCAGCGTTACACGGAGTACCGGGGAGCTGTTTTTT.

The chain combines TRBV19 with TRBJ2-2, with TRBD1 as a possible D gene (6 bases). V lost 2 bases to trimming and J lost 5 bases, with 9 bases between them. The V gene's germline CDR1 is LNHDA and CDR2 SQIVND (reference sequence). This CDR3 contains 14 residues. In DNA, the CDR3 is TGTGCCAGTAGTATATGGACAGAAACCGGGGAGCTGTTTTTT. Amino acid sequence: CASSIWTETGELFF.

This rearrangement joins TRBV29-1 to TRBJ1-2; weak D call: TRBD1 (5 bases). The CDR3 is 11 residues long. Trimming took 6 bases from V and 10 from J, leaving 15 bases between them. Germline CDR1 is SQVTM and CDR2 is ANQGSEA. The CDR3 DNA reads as TGCAGCGTCCCGCGGTCAGGGAACTACACCTTC. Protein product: CSVPRSGNYTF.

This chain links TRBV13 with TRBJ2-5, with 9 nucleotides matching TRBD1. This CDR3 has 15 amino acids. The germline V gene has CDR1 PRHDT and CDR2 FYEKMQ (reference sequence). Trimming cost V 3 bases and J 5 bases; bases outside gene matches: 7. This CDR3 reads CASSFSRTGEETQYF. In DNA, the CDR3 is TGTGCCAGCAGCTTCTCCAGGACAGGGGAGGAGACCCAGTACTTC.

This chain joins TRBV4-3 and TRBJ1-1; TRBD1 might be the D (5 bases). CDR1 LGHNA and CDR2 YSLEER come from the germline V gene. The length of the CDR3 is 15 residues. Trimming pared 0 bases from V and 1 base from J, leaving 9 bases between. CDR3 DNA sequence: TGCGCCAGCAGCCAAGAAAGGGGATGGAACACTGAAGCTTTCTTT. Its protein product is CASSQERGWNTEAFF.

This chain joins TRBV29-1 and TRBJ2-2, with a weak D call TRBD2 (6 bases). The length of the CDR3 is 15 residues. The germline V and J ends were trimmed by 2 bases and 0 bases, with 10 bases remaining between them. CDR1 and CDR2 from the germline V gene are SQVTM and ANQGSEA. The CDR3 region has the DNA TGCAGCGTTGAATCGGCGGGGACGAACACCGGGGAGCTGTTTTTT. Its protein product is CSVESAGTNTGELFF.